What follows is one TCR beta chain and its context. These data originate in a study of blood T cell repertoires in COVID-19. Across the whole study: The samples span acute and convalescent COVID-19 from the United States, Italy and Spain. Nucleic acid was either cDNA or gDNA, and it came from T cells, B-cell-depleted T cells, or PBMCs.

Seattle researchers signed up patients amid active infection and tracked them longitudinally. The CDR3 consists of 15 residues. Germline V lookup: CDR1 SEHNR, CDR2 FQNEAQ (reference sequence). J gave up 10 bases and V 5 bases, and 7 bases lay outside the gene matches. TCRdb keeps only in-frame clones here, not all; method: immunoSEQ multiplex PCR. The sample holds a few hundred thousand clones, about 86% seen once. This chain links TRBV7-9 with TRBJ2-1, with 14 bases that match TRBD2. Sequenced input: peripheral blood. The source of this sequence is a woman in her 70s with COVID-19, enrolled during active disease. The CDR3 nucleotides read TGTGCCAGCAGCCGAGGACTAGCGGGGGGAGGCGAGCAGTTCTTC. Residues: CASSRGLAGGGEQFF.